This T cell receptor (beta chain) was retrieved from a study of cytomegalovirus exposure and HLA in healthy donors. Use of 60 Vbeta and 13 Jbeta primers characterized the PCR. Libraries were prepared by immunoSEQ multiplex PCR; TCRdb keeps only in-frame clonotypes and omits some of them. In the table there are some 110,000 clones, 75% to 85% of which are singletons. The germline gives CDR1 MNHEY, CDR2 SMNVEV (reference sequence). V was pared by 0 bases and J by 10 bases, with 3 bases of the junction left unmatched. This CDR3 comprises 14 residues. The rearrangement joins TRBV27 to TRBJ2-1; the match to TRBD2 covers 10 bases. The TCR was taken from a young woman in good health and CMV-seropositive. The sequenced sample consisted of PBMCs. CDR3 region: CASSLSTSGMEQFF. The CDR3 DNA reads as TGTGCCAGCAGTTTATCTACTAGCGGGATGGAGCAGTTCTTC.